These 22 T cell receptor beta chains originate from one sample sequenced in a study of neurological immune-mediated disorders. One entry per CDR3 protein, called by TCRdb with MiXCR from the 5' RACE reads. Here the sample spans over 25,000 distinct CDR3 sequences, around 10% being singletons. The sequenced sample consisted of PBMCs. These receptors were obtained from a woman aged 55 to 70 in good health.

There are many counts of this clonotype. The CDR3 nucleotides read TGTGCCAGCAGCGAATCAGCGGGGGGGGGAGATACGCAGTATTTT. Translating it yields CASSESAGGGDTQYF. The gene calls are TRBV4-2 and TRBJ2-3, with 10 bases aligning to TRBD2. This CDR3 region has 15 residues. The germline V gene has CDR1 LGHNA and CDR2 YNFKEQ. J was trimmed by 5 bases and V by 5 bases; bases with no gene match: 7.

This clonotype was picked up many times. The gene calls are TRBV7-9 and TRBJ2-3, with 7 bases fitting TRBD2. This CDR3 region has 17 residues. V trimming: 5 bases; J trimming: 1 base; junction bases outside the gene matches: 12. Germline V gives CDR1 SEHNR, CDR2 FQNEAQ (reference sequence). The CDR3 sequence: CASSPPLGSGGTDTQYF. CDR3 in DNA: TGTGCCAGCAGCCCCCCTCTAGGCAGCGGGGGCACAGATACGCAGTATTTT.

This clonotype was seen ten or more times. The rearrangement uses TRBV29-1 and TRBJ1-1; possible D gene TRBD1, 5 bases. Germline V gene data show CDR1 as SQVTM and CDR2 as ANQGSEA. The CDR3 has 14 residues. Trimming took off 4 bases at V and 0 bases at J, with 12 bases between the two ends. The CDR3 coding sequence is TGCAGCGTTGTTCAGGGCCCTGTGAACACTGAAGCTTTCTTT. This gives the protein CSVVQGPVNTEAFF.

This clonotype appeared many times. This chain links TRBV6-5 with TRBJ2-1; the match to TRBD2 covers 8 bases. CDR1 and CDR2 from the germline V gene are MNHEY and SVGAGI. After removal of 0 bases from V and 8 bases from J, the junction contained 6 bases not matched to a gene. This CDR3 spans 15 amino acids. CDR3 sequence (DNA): TGTGCCAGCAGTTACTCAGCGGGGGTTGGGGATGAGCAGTTCTTC. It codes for CASSYSAGVGDEQFF.

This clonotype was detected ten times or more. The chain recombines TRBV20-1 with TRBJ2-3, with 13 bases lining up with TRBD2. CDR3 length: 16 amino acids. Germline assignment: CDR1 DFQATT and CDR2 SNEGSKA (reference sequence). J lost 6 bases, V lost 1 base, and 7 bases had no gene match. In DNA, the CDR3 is TGCAGTGCTAGAGCTGGACTAGCGGGGGCTGGTGATACGCAGTATTTT. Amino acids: CSARAGLAGAGDTQYF.

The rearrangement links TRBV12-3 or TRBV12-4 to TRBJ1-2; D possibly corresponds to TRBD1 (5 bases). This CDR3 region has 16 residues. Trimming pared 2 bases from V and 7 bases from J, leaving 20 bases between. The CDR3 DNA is TGTGCCAGCAGTTTATGGATAGACAGTGGGTACTCTGGCTACACCTTC. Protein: CASSLWIDSGYSGYTF.

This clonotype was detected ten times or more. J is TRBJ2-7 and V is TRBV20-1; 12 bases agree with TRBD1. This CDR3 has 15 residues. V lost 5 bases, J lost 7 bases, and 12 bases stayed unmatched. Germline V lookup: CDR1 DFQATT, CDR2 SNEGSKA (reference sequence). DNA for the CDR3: TGCAGTGCTGTTCTTGCCGGGACAGGGGGCGTAGAGCAGTACTTC. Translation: CSAVLAGTGGVEQYF.

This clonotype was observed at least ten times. CDR3 region: CAIHPGSGALEQYF. In nucleotides, the CDR3 is TGTGCCATCCACCCGGGGAGCGGGGCGTTGGAGCAGTACTTC. The chain has TRBV10-3 and TRBJ2-7; 7 bases map to TRBD2. Trimming removed 8 bases from V and 7 bases from J; junction bases left unmatched: 14. The CDR3 totals 14 residues. Per the germline V gene, CDR1 is ENHRY and CDR2 is SYGVKD.

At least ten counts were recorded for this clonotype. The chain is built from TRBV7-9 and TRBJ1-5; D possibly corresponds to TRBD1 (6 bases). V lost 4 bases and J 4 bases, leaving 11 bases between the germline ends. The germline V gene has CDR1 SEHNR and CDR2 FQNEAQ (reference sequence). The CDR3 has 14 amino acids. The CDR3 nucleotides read TGTGCCAGCAGCTCAGGGACACCGAATCAGCCCCAGCATTTT. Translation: CASSSGTPNQPQHF.

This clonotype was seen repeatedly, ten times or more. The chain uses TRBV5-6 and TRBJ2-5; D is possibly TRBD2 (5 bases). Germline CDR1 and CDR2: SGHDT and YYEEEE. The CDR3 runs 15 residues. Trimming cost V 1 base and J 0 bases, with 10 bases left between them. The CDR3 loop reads CASSLTRGYQETQYF. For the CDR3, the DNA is TGTGCCAGCAGCTTGACTAGAGGGTACCAAGAGACCCAGTACTTC.

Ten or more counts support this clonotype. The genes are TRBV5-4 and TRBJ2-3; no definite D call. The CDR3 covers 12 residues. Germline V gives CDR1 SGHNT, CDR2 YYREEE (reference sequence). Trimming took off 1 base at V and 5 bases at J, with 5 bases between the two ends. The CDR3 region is CASSLFLDTQYF. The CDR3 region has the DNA TGTGCCAGCAGCTTGTTTCTAGATACGCAGTATTTT.

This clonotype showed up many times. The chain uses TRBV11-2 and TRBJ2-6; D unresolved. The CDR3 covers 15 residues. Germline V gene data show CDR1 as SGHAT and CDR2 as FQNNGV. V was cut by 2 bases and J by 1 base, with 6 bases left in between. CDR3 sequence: CASSLYGSGANVLTF. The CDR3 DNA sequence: TGTGCCAGCAGCTTATATGGGTCTGGGGCCAACGTCCTGACTTTC.

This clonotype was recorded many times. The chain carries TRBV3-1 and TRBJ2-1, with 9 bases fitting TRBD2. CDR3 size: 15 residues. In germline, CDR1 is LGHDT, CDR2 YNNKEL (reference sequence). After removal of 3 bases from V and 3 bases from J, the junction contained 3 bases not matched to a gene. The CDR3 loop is CASSHSGGGYNEQFF. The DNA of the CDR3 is TGTGCCAGCAGCCATAGCGGGGGCGGCTACAATGAGCAGTTCTTC.

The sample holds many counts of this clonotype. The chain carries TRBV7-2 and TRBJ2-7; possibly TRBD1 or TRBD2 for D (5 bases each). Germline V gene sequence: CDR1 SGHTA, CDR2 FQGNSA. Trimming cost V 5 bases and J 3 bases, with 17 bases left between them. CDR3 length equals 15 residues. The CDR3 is CASSLEGAGSYEQYF. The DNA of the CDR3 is TGTGCCAGCAGCCTCGAAGGGGCAGGGAGCTACGAGCAGTACTTC.

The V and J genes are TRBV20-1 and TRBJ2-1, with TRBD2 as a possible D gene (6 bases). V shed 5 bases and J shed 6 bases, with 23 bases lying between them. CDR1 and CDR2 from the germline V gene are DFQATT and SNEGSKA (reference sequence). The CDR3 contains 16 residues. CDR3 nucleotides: TGCAGTGCTCTCACCAGATTAGCGGAGGGCCTCAATGAGCAGTTCTTC. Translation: CSALTRLAEGLNEQFF.

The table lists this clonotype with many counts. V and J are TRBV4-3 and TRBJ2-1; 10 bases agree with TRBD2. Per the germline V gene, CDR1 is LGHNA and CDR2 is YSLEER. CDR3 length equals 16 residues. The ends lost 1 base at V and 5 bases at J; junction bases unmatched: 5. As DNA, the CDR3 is TGCGCCAGCAGCCAAGTCGGGACTAGCGTCGACAATGAGCAGTTCTTC. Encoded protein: CASSQVGTSVDNEQFF.

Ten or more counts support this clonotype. CDR3 in DNA: TGTGCCAGCAGCCGGCTGGGGGGCGTTTTGACTGGGGCCAACGTCCTGACTTTC. Protein: CASSRLGGVLTGANVLTF. The chain carries TRBV7-2 and TRBJ2-6, with D perhaps assigned TRBD1 or TRBD2 (6 bases each). This CDR3 region has 18 residues. V was pared by 5 bases and J by 2 bases, with 19 bases between. The germline gives CDR1 SGHTA, CDR2 FQGNSA.

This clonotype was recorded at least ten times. CDR3 sequence reads: CSARDQRTAPQPQHF. CDR3 in DNA: TGCAGTGCTAGAGATCAAAGGACAGCACCCCAGCCCCAGCATTTT. The rearrangement links TRBV20-1 to TRBJ1-5; a weak D match, TRBD1 (6 bases). This CDR3 is 15 amino acids long. V dropped 0 bases and J dropped 7 bases, with 16 bases sitting between them. The germline V gene has CDR1 DFQATT and CDR2 SNEGSKA (reference sequence).

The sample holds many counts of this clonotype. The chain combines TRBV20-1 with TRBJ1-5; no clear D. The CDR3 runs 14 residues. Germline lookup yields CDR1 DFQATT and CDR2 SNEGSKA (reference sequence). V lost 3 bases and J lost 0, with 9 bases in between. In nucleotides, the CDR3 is TGCAGTGCTAGGCAAGGGCTTAGCAATCAGCCCCAGCATTTT. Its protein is CSARQGLSNQPQHF.

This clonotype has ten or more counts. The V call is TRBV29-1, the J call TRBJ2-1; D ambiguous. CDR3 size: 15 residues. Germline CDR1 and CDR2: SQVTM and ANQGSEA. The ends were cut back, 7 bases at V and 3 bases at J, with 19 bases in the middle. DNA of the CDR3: TGCAGCGGCGTAAGGTTGGATCCCATCTACAATGAGCAGTTCTTC. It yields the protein CSGVRLDPIYNEQFF.

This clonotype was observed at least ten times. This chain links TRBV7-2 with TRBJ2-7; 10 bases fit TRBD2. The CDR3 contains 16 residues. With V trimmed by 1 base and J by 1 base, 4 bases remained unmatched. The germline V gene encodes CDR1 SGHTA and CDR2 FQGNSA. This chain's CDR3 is CASSLGASGGSYEQYF. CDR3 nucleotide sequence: TGTGCCAGCAGCTTAGGGGCTAGCGGGGGATCCTACGAGCAGTACTTC. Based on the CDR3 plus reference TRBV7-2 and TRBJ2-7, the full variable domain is GAGVSQSPSNKVTEKGKDVELRCDPISGHTALYWYRQSLGQGLEFLIYFQGNSAPDKSGLPSDRFSAERTGGSVSTLTIQRTQQEDSAVYLCASSLGASGGSYEQYFGPGTRLTVT.

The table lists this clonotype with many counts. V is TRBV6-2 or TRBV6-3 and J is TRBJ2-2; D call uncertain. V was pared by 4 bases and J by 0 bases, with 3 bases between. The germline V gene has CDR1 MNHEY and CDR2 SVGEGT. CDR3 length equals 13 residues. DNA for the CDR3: TGTGCCAGCAGTTGGACGAACACCGGGGAGCTGTTTTTT. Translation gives CASSWTNTGELFF.